Shown below are 22 T cell receptor beta chains from a single sample sequenced in a study of blood T cell repertoires in COVID-19. Sequencing was performed with immunoSEQ multiplex PCR; in TCRdb, only in-frame clones are kept and a portion is missing. The table records about 98,000 clones, around 75% of them present only once. Sequences were obtained from peripheral blood. The origin of the receptors is a man aged 70 or older with acute or convalescent COVID-19.

Of note for this clone: The same CDR3 arises from other DNA sequences in this sample as well. The chain is built from TRBV19 and TRBJ1-1; weak D call: TRBD1 (5 bases). The CDR3 spans 13 residues. Per germline, CDR1 LNHDA and CDR2 SQIVND (reference sequence). With 6 bases removed from V and 1 base from J, the gap between germline ends came to 9 bases. The CDR3 DNA is TGTGCCAGTAGCCTAACAGGGAACACTGAAGCTTTCTTT. It is translated as CASSLTGNTEAFF.

Here the CDR3 DNA reads TGCAGCGTGGTACAGGGAGACCACGAGCAGTACTTC. Protein sequence: CSVVQGDHEQYF. The chain is built from TRBV29-1 and TRBJ2-7, with D possibly being TRBD1 (6 bases). CDR1 SQVTM and CDR2 ANQGSEA come from the germline V gene. V dropped 6 bases and J dropped 5 bases, with 14 bases sitting between them. This CDR3 has 12 residues.

This clone appeared once. The chain couples TRBV12-5 to TRBJ2-3; 9 bases line up with TRBD1. The CDR3 length is 17 residues. Germline CDR1 and CDR2: LGHNT and FRNRAP. V was pared by 4 bases and J by 3 bases, with 11 bases of the junction left unmatched. CDR3 amino acids: CASGSEKTGGITDTQYF. In DNA form, the CDR3 reads TGTGCTAGTGGTTCGGAAAAGACAGGGGGAATAACAGATACGCAGTATTTT.

The V gene is TRBV7-2, the J gene TRBJ2-7; 9 bases agree with TRBD1. Germline loops: CDR1 SGHTA, CDR2 FQGNSA. The CDR3 loop spans 14 amino acids. The V segment lost 4 bases and the J segment 2 bases; nucleotides outside the gene matches: 3. The chain's CDR3 is CASSSDRGPYEQYF. In DNA, the CDR3 is TGTGCCAGCAGCTCGGACAGGGGCCCCTACGAGCAGTACTTC.

The chain carries TRBV7-3 and TRBJ2-1; the match to TRBD2 covers 8 bases. The CDR3 runs 17 residues. Germline V lookup: CDR1 SGHTA, CDR2 FQGTGA. With V trimmed by 6 bases and J by 6 bases, 16 bases remained unmatched. CDR3 protein: CASRSTLAGFSPNEQFF. For the CDR3, the DNA is TGTGCCAGCAGATCAACCCTAGCGGGTTTCTCTCCCAATGAGCAGTTCTTC.

This clone occurred a few times. V is TRBV6-5 and J is TRBJ1-2; 8 bases map to TRBD1. The CDR3 contains 12 residues. The germline gives CDR1 MNHEY, CDR2 SVGAGI. Germline trimming cut 9 bases from V and 4 bases from J; bases unmatched to any gene: 4. CDR3 sequence reads: CASFGQGYGYTF. CDR3 nucleotides: TGTGCCAGTTTCGGACAGGGCTATGGCTACACCTTC.

The rearrangement joins TRBV28 to TRBJ2-7, with D unresolved. Germline CDR1 MDHEN, CDR2 SYDVKM. The CDR3 totals 12 residues. Trimming cost V 6 bases and J 6 bases, with 12 bases left between them. This CDR3 is CASSPRVGEQYF. The CDR3 DNA reads as TGTGCCAGCAGCCCACGGGTGGGCGAGCAGTACTTC.

The rearrangement joins TRBV5-1 to TRBJ2-1, with TRBD2 matching 7 bases. V lost 4 bases, J lost 9 bases, and 7 bases stayed unmatched. The length of the CDR3 is 13 residues. Germline CDR1 and CDR2: SGHRS and YFSETQ. CDR3 amino acids: CASSPRLAAEQFF. For the CDR3, the DNA is TGCGCCAGCAGCCCCAGACTAGCTGCTGAGCAGTTCTTC. The whole variable domain, filled in from reference TRBV5-1 and TRBJ2-1, reads KAGVTQTPRYLIKTRGQQVTLSCSPISGHRSVSWYQQTPGQGLQFLFEYFSETQRNKGNFPGRFSGRQFSNSRSEMNVSTLELGDSALYLCASSPRLAAEQFFGPGTRLTVL.

This chain links TRBV4-1 with TRBJ2-5; D perhaps matches TRBD1 (6 bases). V lost 1 base to trimming and J lost 5 bases, with 14 bases between them. The CDR3 is 15 residues long. Germline V gene lookup returns CDR1 MGHRA and CDR2 YSYEKL. The CDR3 bases are TGCGCCAGCAGCCAAGGGGGACACGGAGGCGAGACCCAGTACTTC. Translated: CASSQGGHGGETQYF.

This chain links TRBV27 with TRBJ2-7; TRBD1 might be the D (6 bases). The length of the CDR3 is 14 residues. CDR1 MNHEY and CDR2 SMNVEV come from the germline V gene (reference sequence). Trimming removed 3 bases at V and 2 bases at J, with 11 bases between. The CDR3 DNA follows: TGTGCCAGCAGTTTCCACAGGGACACCTACGAGCAGTACTTC. Its protein is CASSFHRDTYEQYF.

This chain uses TRBV5-1 with TRBJ1-5; D not certain. Trimming removed 2 bases from V and 0 bases from J, with 9 bases in between. The CDR3 loop spans 15 amino acids. The germline gives CDR1 SGHRS, CDR2 YFSETQ. The CDR3 DNA reads TGCGCCAGCAGCTTACAGCCCAATAGCAATCAGCCCCAGCATTTT. It encodes CASSLQPNSNQPQHF.

This clone was counted a single time. The chain couples TRBV27 to TRBJ2-3; 12 bases are a match to TRBD1. The germline V gene has CDR1 MNHEY and CDR2 SMNVEV (reference sequence). V shed 8 bases and J 4 bases; nucleotides not matched to a gene: 7. The CDR3 extends over 15 amino acids. The CDR3 nucleotides are TGTGCCAGCGGGGGGGACAGGGGGCTCGCAGATACGCAGTATTTT. It translates to CASGGDRGLADTQYF.

V and J are TRBV19 and TRBJ2-7, with a weak D call TRBD2 (6 bases). V was trimmed by 5 bases and J by 2 bases, leaving 10 bases between them. The CDR3 contains 13 residues. Germline loops: CDR1 LNHDA, CDR2 SQIVND (reference sequence). Here the CDR3 DNA reads TGTGCCAGTAGTGTTCGGGGGACCTACGAGCAGTACTTC. It codes for CASSVRGTYEQYF. Full variable domain (missing parts from reference TRBV19 and TRBJ2-7): DGGITQSPKYLFRKEGQNVTLSCEQNLNHDAMYWYRQDPGQGLRLIYYSQIVNDFQKGDIAEGYSVSREKKESFPLTVTSAQKNPTAFYLCASSVRGTYEQYFGPGTRLTVT.

The genes are TRBV7-8 and TRBJ1-6; 9 positions agree with TRBD1. The CDR3 spans 18 residues. Germline values: CDR1 SGHVS, CDR2 FQNEAQ. With V trimmed by 5 bases and J by 0 bases, 8 bases remained unmatched. CDR3 coding DNA: TGTGCCAGCAGCCCGGACAGGGGATTGAGCTCCTATAATTCACCCCTCCACTTT. Translating gives CASSPDRGLSSYNSPLHF.

This sequence joins TRBV30 and TRBJ1-5, with D tentatively TRBD1 (5 bases). Trimming cost V 3 bases and J 6 bases, with 9 bases left between them. This CDR3 is 12 amino acids long. Germline-derived CDR1 and CDR2 are GTSNPN and SVGIG (reference sequence). As DNA, the CDR3 is TGTGCCTGGAGAACCGGGGGTCAGCCCCAGCATTTT. As protein: CAWRTGGQPQHF.

For the CDR3, the DNA is TGCGCCAGCAGCTTGGGTGGGACAGGGGGCGAGGAGACCCAGTACTTC. It specifies CASSLGGTGGEETQYF. This chain links TRBV5-1 with TRBJ2-5; 12 bases align to TRBD1. J was trimmed by 5 bases and V by 0 bases; bases with no gene match: 5. The CDR3 loop spans 16 amino acids. Per germline, CDR1 SGHRS and CDR2 YFSETQ.

The chain is built from TRBV5-1 and TRBJ2-1, with 8 bases aligning to TRBD2. Trimming took 4 bases from V and 4 from J; bases not matched to a gene: 10. This CDR3 contains 16 residues. CDR1 and CDR2 from the germline V gene are SGHRS and YFSETQ. CDR3 loop: CASSLPLGGGYNEQFF. Written as DNA, the CDR3 is TGCGCCAGCAGCCTACCACTTGGCGGGGGGTACAATGAGCAGTTCTTC.

This chain links TRBV7-9 with TRBJ1-3, with D possibly TRBD1 on 6 matching bases. Germline-derived CDR1 and CDR2 are SEHNR and FQNEAQ (reference sequence). The ends were cut back, 1 base at V and 0 bases at J, with 7 bases in the middle. This CDR3 contains 15 residues. The DNA of the CDR3 is TGTGCCAGCAGCTTAGAAGGGGGCTCTGGAAACACCATATATTTT. Translating it yields CASSLEGGSGNTIYF.

Here the CDR3 reads CASSAQQESGNIQYF. For the CDR3, the DNA is TGTGCCAGCAGCGCTCAGCAAGAATCGGGAAACATTCAGTACTTC. The rearrangement joins TRBV14 to TRBJ2-4; D is ambiguous. CDR1 is SGHDN and CDR2 is FVKESK in the germline V gene. Trimming removed 5 bases from V and 6 bases from J, with 17 bases in between. This CDR3 comprises 15 residues.

A few counts support this clone. The chain combines TRBV19 with TRBJ2-2; unclear D gene. This CDR3 spans 12 amino acids. Trimming removed 8 bases at V and 7 bases at J, with 11 bases between. CDR1 LNHDA and CDR2 SQIVND come from the germline V gene (reference sequence). In nucleotides, the CDR3 is TGTGCCAGTGGAGTATATGGCGGGGAGCTGTTTTTT. It codes for CASGVYGGELFF.

The V call is TRBV28, the J call TRBJ2-2; possibly TRBD1 for D (6 bases). The CDR3 runs to 17 residues. Trimming cost V 6 bases and J 6 bases, with 23 bases left between them. Germline assignment: CDR1 MDHEN and CDR2 SYDVKM. The DNA for the CDR3 is TGTGCCAGCAGCCGGACAGTAGCTGCGTTTTACTCCGGGGAGCTGTTTTTT. Translating it yields CASSRTVAAFYSGELFF.

The rearrangement joins TRBV27 to TRBJ2-2, with D unresolved. Per germline, CDR1 MNHEY and CDR2 SMNVEV (reference sequence). The CDR3 spans 13 residues. Trimming left V 3 bases short and J 1 base short, with 3 bases between. CDR3 nucleotides: TGTGCCAGCAGTTTGAGGAACACCGGGGAGCTGTTTTTT. This gives the protein CASSLRNTGELFF.